The source of this T cell receptor beta chain is a study of T-cell reconstitution after alpha-beta-depleted transplantation in children. Points from the study as a whole: A year had passed since transplant, and T-cell counts and diversity by then came mostly from newly produced T cells. At day 60, the high TCRbeta diversity found in some patients originated from recipient T cells and thymic progenitors that had survived. The study reportedly traced alpha-beta T cells about two months after transplant to several hundred expanded graft clones.

TCRbeta library preparation incorporated unique molecular identifiers. TCRdb ran MiXCR on the PCR reads and lists one entry per CDR3 protein. Of just over 950,000 distinct CDR3 sequences listed, roughly 29% are singletons. To note about this clonotype: The antigen remains undetermined.

Trimming at V came to 6 bases and at J to 7 bases, leaving 8 bases not matched to a gene. CDR3 length: 14 amino acids. Material: PBMCs, mostly from graft donor cells, obtained 360 days after TCRalphabeta/CD19-depleted stem cell transplant. The TCR originated in a boy younger than two who had a stem cell transplant for SCID, so the T cells may come from the graft donor. This chain uses TRBV12-3 or TRBV12-4 with TRBJ1-5, with TRBD1 identical over 8 bases. CDR3 sequence (DNA): TGTGCCAGCAGCCCGGACAGGGAAGGGCAGCCCCAGCATTTT. Protein sequence: CASSPDREGQPQHF.